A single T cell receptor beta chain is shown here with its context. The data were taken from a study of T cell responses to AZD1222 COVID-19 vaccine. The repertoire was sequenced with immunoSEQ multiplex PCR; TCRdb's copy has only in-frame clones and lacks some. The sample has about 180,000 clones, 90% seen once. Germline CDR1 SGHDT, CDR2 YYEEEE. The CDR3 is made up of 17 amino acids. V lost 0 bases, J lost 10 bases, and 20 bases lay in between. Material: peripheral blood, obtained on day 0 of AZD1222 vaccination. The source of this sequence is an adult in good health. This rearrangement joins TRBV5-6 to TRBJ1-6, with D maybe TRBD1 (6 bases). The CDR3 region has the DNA TGTGCCAGCAGCTTGGGTGACAGGAGACTCCAAAAATCACCCCTCCACTTT. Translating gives CASSLGDRRLQKSPLHF. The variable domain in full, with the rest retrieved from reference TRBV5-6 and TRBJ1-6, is DAGVTQSPTHLIKTRGQQVTLRCSPKSGHDTVSWYQQALGQGPQFIFQYYEEEERQRGNFPDRFSGHQFPNYSSELNVNALLLGDSALYLCASSLGDRRLQKSPLHFGNGTRLTVT.